Listed below are T cell receptor beta chains from one sample, sequenced in a study of blood T cell repertoires in COVID-19. This table comes from immunoSEQ multiplex PCR, and its TCRdb copy is limited to in-frame clones, with some not included. This sample has 340,000 or so clones, with 80% to 90% found just once. Sample: PBMCs or T cells enriched from blood (not recorded which). Receptors were obtained from a woman between 40 and 50 years old with acute COVID-19. Each CDR3 is given with its conserved first and last residue. A D gene is named only where the DNA matches it firmly. Size is omitted from some rows. Given values are once, few, many or a class for expanded clones.

j_call,v_call,clone_size,d_call,cdr3_aa,cdr3_nt
TRBJ1-2,TRBV19,.,.,CASSTYGQNYGYTF,TGTGCCAGTAGTACCTATGGACAGAACTATGGCTACACCTTC
TRBJ1-4,TRBV7-2,.,.,CASSEPGADEKLFF,TGTGCCAGCAGCGAACCCGGTGCCGATGAAAAACTGTTTTTT
TRBJ2-1,TRBV27,.,TRBD2,CASSLAGGPYNEQFF,TGTGCCAGCAGTTTAGCGGGAGGACCCTACAATGAGCAGTTCTTC
TRBJ1-6,TRBV28,.,.,CASSLPGVGRYNSPLHF,TGTGCCAGCAGTTTGCCAGGGGTCGGCCGCTATAATTCACCCCTCCACTTT
TRBJ1-2,TRBV10-3,few,.,CAISEGGNYGYTF,TGTGCCATCAGTGAGGGAGGGAACTATGGCTACACCTTC
TRBJ1-2,TRBV19,.,TRBD1,CASQGQGWYGYTF,TGTGCCAGTCAAGGACAGGGGTGGTATGGCTACACCTTC
TRBJ2-7,TRBV6-5,.,.,CASSYSPVSYEQYF,TGTGCCAGCAGTTACTCGCCAGTCTCCTACGAGCAGTACTTC
TRBJ1-2,TRBV5-1,.,.,CASSFGWQTYGYTF,TGCGCCAGCAGCTTCGGTTGGCAGACTTATGGCTACACCTTC
TRBJ2-1,TRBV9,.,TRBD2,CASSGTTSGVGEQFF,TGTGCCAGCAGCGGAACAACTAGCGGGGTAGGTGAGCAGTTCTTC
TRBJ1-1,TRBV28,.,TRBD1,CARGGPGQSMNTEAFF,TGTGCCAGGGGAGGCCCGGGACAGAGCATGAACACTGAAGCTTTCTTT
TRBJ1-3,TRBV20-1,.,.,CSASHGVNSGNTIYF,TGCAGTGCTAGTCACGGAGTAAACTCTGGAAACACCATATATTTT
TRBJ1-2,TRBV12-3/TRBV12-4,.,.,CASSFGIHYGYTF,TGTGCCAGCAGTTTCGGGATCCACTATGGCTACACCTTC
TRBJ2-2,TRBV19,.,.,CASSLLRETGELFF,TGTGCCAGTAGTCTTCTAAGAGAAACCGGGGAGCTGTTTTTT
TRBJ1-2,TRBV19,.,.,CASSTGYGYTF,TGTGCCAGTAGTACCGGGTATGGCTACACCTTC
TRBJ2-2,TRBV11-2,.,TRBD2,CASSSRTSGFVVTGELFF,TGTGCCAGCAGCTCCCGGACTAGCGGTTTCGTTGTCACCGGGGAGCTGTTTTTT
TRBJ2-7,TRBV18,.,TRBD2,CASSPPLAGAYEQYF,TGTGCCAGCTCGCCGCCCCTAGCGGGAGCCTACGAGCAGTACTTC
TRBJ2-2,TRBV9,.,.,CASSVPTSNTGELFF,TGTGCCAGCAGCGTTCCCACTTCGAACACCGGGGAGCTGTTTTTT